The 7 T cell receptor beta chains presented below share a single source sample, sequenced in a study of blood T cell repertoires in COVID-19. Method: immunoSEQ multiplex PCR; TCRdb's copy keeps in-frame clones and lacks some. The sample records some 52,000 clones, 80% to 90% being singletons. The sequencing input was peripheral blood. The receptors shown here come from a man in his 60s with active COVID-19.

This clone was found once. The chain uses TRBV28 and TRBJ2-2; TRBD1 might be the D (6 bases). The ends were cut back, 6 bases at V and 6 bases at J, with 17 bases in the middle. The CDR3 length is 15 residues. Germline loops: CDR1 MDHEN, CDR2 SYDVKM. DNA of the CDR3: TGTGCCAGCAGCCAGGGGCGCAATACTCCCGGGGAGCTGTTTTTT. Its protein product is CASSQGRNTPGELFF.

The chain combines TRBV6-1 with TRBJ1-6; 9 bases fit TRBD1. V lost 2 bases and J lost 7; bases outside the gene matches: 6. This CDR3 contains 16 residues. The germline V gene encodes CDR1 MNHNS and CDR2 SASEGT. CDR3: CASSETGGASNSPLHF. In DNA form, the CDR3 reads TGTGCCAGCAGTGAAACAGGGGGCGCGTCGAATTCACCCCTCCACTTT.

The chain employs TRBV28 and TRBJ1-2; 9 nucleotides align to TRBD1. Germline CDR1 reads MDHEN; CDR2 reads SYDVKM. CDR3 length: 17 residues. Trimming took 4 bases from V and 5 from J; bases not matched to a gene: 14. The CDR3 DNA reads as TGTGCCAGCAGTTCTGAGGGACAGGGCTTACCCACTTATGGCTACACCTTC. Its protein is CASSSEGQGLPTYGYTF.

The chain links TRBV7-6 to TRBJ2-3; 9 bases agree with TRBD1. Trimming removed 5 bases from V and 7 bases from J; junction bases left unmatched: 10. Germline CDR1 SGHVS, CDR2 FNYEAQ. The CDR3 sequence is 15 residues long. Here the CDR3 reads CASSPGTGLQYTQYF. The CDR3 region has the DNA TGTGCCAGCAGCCCCGGGACAGGGCTTCAATATACGCAGTATTTT.

The chain employs TRBV5-1 and TRBJ1-3; D call uncertain. Per the germline V gene, CDR1 is SGHRS and CDR2 is YFSETQ. CDR3 length equals 14 residues. V dropped 4 bases and J dropped 1 base, with 9 bases sitting between them. This CDR3 is CASSDLRSGNTIYF. The CDR3 DNA reads TGCGCCAGCAGCGACCTGAGGTCTGGAAACACCATATATTTT.

This chain joins TRBV4-2 and TRBJ2-1, with D tentatively TRBD1 (6 bases). V lost 1 base to trimming and J lost 8 bases, with 15 bases between them. Germline loops: CDR1 LGHNA, CDR2 YNFKEQ. This CDR3 contains 15 residues. CDR3 sequence: CASSQVGASFDEQFF. CDR3 DNA sequence: TGTGCCAGCAGCCAAGTGGGGGCTAGTTTTGATGAGCAGTTCTTC.

The genes are TRBV24-1 and TRBJ2-1, with a weak D call TRBD1 (7 bases). Per germline, CDR1 KGHDR and CDR2 SFDVKD. Trimming stripped 3 bases from V and 0 bases from J, with 17 bases between. The CDR3 contains 18 residues. DNA of the CDR3: TGTGCCACCAGTGATCGGAGGGGGCAGCGCCTCTCCTACAATGAGCAGTTCTTC. Its protein is CATSDRRGQRLSYNEQFF.